What follows are 12 T cell receptor beta chains derived from one specimen sequenced in a study of blood T cell repertoires in COVID-19. Sequencing used immunoSEQ multiplex PCR; TCRdb keeps in-frame clones, though not all of them. The sample lists over 350,000 clones, around 87% occurring once. Material for sequencing was PBMCs or T cells enriched from blood (not recorded which). These receptors were collected from a woman aged 25-40 years with acute COVID-19.

The J gene is TRBJ1-2, the V gene TRBV10-3; maybe TRBD1 (5 bases). Germline CDR1 is ENHRY and CDR2 is SYGVKD. This CDR3 contains 14 residues. V lost 6 bases and J lost 6, with 17 bases in between. Here the CDR3 DNA reads TGTGCCATCAGAGACAGAAATTCATGGGATGGCTACACCTTC. It is translated as CAIRDRNSWDGYTF.

CDR3 coding DNA: TGTGCCAGCAGCTCGACGGGACACCCTAACACAGATACGCAGTATTTT. Translating gives CASSSTGHPNTDTQYF. V usage is TRBV9 and J usage is TRBJ2-3; tentatively, D is TRBD1 (6 bases). This CDR3 comprises 16 residues. V was pared by 4 bases and J by 2 bases, with 17 bases between. Germline V gene data show CDR1 as SGDLS and CDR2 as YYNGEE.

The V call is TRBV2, the J call TRBJ1-1; tentatively, D is TRBD1 (6 bases). CDR1 is SNHLY and CDR2 is FYNNEI in the germline V gene. The CDR3 sequence is 16 residues long. V gave up 4 bases and J gave up 3 bases, with 18 bases separating them. The CDR3 nucleotides are TGTGCCAGCAGTGTATTGGGACAACTAATGGACACTGAAGCTTTCTTT. Translated, it gives CASSVLGQLMDTEAFF.

This rearrangement joins TRBV5-5 to TRBJ1-5; 7 nucleotides agree with TRBD1. CDR3 length: 18 residues. V was pared by 0 bases and J by 5 bases, with 14 bases of the junction left unmatched. In germline, CDR1 is SGHKS, CDR2 YYEKEE (reference sequence). DNA of the CDR3: TGTGCCAGCAGCTTGGTGTCCCCAAGGACAGGCCTTCATCAGCCCCAGCATTTT. This codes for CASSLVSPRTGLHQPQHF.

This chain connects TRBV7-2 to TRBJ2-3, with TRBD2 matching over 12 bases. Germline-derived CDR1 and CDR2 are SGHTA and FQGNSA. The CDR3 has 18 amino acids. V lost 2 bases to trimming and J lost 2 bases; unmatched junction nucleotides: 8. CDR3 region: CASSLHKLAGGATDTQYF. CDR3 bases: TGTGCCAGCAGCTTACATAAACTAGCGGGGGGAGCCACAGATACGCAGTATTTT.

The table lists this clone with a count of one. V usage is TRBV5-8 and J usage is TRBJ1-1; 10 nucleotides line up with TRBD1. After removal of 5 bases from V and 2 bases from J, the junction contained 12 bases not matched to a gene. Germline V gene lookup returns CDR1 SGHTS and CDR2 YDEGEE. The CDR3 totals 17 residues. The CDR3 sequence: CASSTNPGQGYNTEAFF. Written as DNA, the CDR3 is TGTGCCAGCAGTACTAATCCGGGACAGGGGTATAACACTGAAGCTTTCTTT. The variable domain in full, completed from reference TRBV5-8 and TRBJ1-1, reads EAGVTQSPTHLIKTRGQQATLRCSPISGHTSVYWYQQALGLGLQFLLWYDEGEERNRGNFPPRFSGRQFPNYSSELNVNALELEDSALYLCASSTNPGQGYNTEAFFGQGTRLTVV.

The rearrangement uses TRBV6-2 or TRBV6-3 and TRBJ2-7, with TRBD1 as a possible D gene (6 bases). The CDR3 is 12 amino acids. V shed 5 bases and J shed 6 bases, with 11 bases lying between them. Germline CDR1 is MNHEY and CDR2 is SVGEGT. In DNA form, the CDR3 reads TGTGCCAGCAGTCCGACAGGAACCGAGCAGTACTTC. Its translation: CASSPTGTEQYF.

The chain has TRBV24-1 and TRBJ1-5, with 7 bases matching TRBD1. Germline loops: CDR1 KGHDR, CDR2 SFDVKD. The J segment lost 1 base and the V segment lost 2 bases, leaving 7 bases of the junction unmatched. CDR3 length: 17 residues. The CDR3 loop reads CATSDSEQGRSNQPQHF. The CDR3 DNA sequence: TGTGCCACCAGTGATTCAGAACAGGGGAGAAGCAATCAGCCCCAGCATTTT.

The rearrangement links TRBV18 to TRBJ1-2, with TRBD1 identical over 7 bases. The V gene end was trimmed by 0 bases and the J gene end by 3 bases; junction bases not matched to a gene: 13. The CDR3 has 18 amino acids. Germline lookup yields CDR1 KGHSH and CDR2 LQKENI. CDR3 DNA: TGTGCCAGCTCACCACCGCGGTACCAGGGACAGAAAGACTATGGCTACACCTTC. This sequence encodes CASSPPRYQGQKDYGYTF.

This chain links TRBV7-3 with TRBJ1-6, with 9 positions matching TRBD1. J gave up 7 bases and V 0 bases, and 4 bases lay outside the gene matches. Germline values: CDR1 SGHTA, CDR2 FQGTGA. The CDR3 has 16 residues. The DNA for the CDR3 is TGTGCCAGCAGCTTAACGTCGGGGACAGGGAATTCACCCCTCCACTTT. It specifies CASSLTSGTGNSPLHF.

CDR3 amino acids: CASSRSDRDYQPQHF. CDR3 nucleotides: TGTGCCAGCAGCCGGTCCGACAGGGACTATCAGCCCCAGCATTTT. This chain joins TRBV7-9 and TRBJ1-5; 7 nucleotides line up with TRBD1. The CDR3 runs 15 residues. Germline CDR1 and CDR2: SEHNR and FQNEAQ (reference sequence). V lost 5 bases, J lost 5 bases, and 9 bases stayed unmatched.

V usage is TRBV27 and J usage is TRBJ2-1, with D maybe TRBD2 (6 bases). Germline CDR1 and CDR2: MNHEY and SMNVEV (reference sequence). V lost 2 bases and J lost 0, with 17 bases in between. This CDR3 contains 18 residues. CDR3 DNA: TGTGCCAGCAGTTTACTCAGGCAGGCGGGGAGCTCCTACAATGAGCAGTTCTTC. It codes for CASSLLRQAGSSYNEQFF.